The 2 T cell receptor beta chains below come from one sample, sequenced in a study of shared clonotypes between healthy human individuals. Only in-frame clones appear in the TCRdb table, and some are missing; sequencing was by immunoSEQ multiplex PCR. Of about 2 million clones in the sample, 90% to 95% were seen once. Sequencing used naive CD4+ T cells sorted from blood. Subset given: CD45RA+ positively selected. The receptors derive from a man aged 18 to 30 in good health.

This chain joins TRBV5-1 and TRBJ1-6, with 8 bases lining up with TRBD1. Trimming cost V 3 bases and J 9 bases; bases outside gene matches: 8. Germline lookup yields CDR1 SGHRS and CDR2 YFSETQ. CDR3 length equals 15 residues. The chain's CDR3 is CASSSLGQGSSPLHF. In nucleotides, the CDR3 is TGCGCCAGCAGCTCTCTAGGACAGGGTAGTTCACCCCTCCACTTT.

The chain links TRBV5-6 to TRBJ2-7; TRBD1 aligns across 8 bases. This CDR3 has 17 amino acids. V lost 0 bases, J lost 0 bases, and 8 bases stayed unmatched. Germline assignment: CDR1 SGHDT and CDR2 YYEEEE. CDR3 sequence: CASSLGPTGGRSYEQYF. Here the CDR3 DNA reads TGTGCCAGCAGCTTGGGGCCTACAGGGGGACGCTCCTACGAGCAGTACTTC.